This paragraph reports one T cell receptor (beta chain). The antigen is unknown. Profiled with immunoSEQ multiplex PCR; TCRdb holds only in-frame clones, not every one. The sample includes about 20,000 clones, roughly 84% of them seen just once. The CDR3 contains 15 residues. Trimming at V came to 6 bases and at J to 3 bases, leaving 9 bases not matched to a gene. CDR1 LNHNV and CDR2 YYDKDF come from the germline V gene (reference sequence). The sample comes from a study of T cell therapy after organ transplantation. The time point is: 20-29 weeks after completion of therapy. The TCR was taken from a human patient who had received a solid organ transplant and had CMV disease. Some T cells may be the graft donor's. Sequencing used CD8+ T cells from blood, obtained after autologous CMV-specific T cell therapy. This chain joins TRBV15 and TRBJ2-3; TRBD1 agrees at 7 bases. The CDR3 nucleotides read TGTGCCACCAGTGAGGGGGCGTCTCGGACAGATACGCAGTATTTT. Protein: CATSEGASRTDTQYF.